This TCR beta chain originates from a study of blood T cell repertoires in COVID-19. Turning to the study itself: The United States, Italy and Spain provided the acute and convalescent COVID-19 samples.

Produced via immunoSEQ multiplex PCR; TCRdb's table is partial and in-frame only. The table lists roughly 63,000 clones, about 74% of them singletons. The trim removed 1 base at V and 1 base at J, leaving 1 base unmatched. Germline V gene lookup returns CDR1 LNHDA and CDR2 SQIVND (reference sequence). This CDR3 has 14 amino acids. The TCR sequence derives from a woman older than 75 with acute or convalescent COVID-19. Specimen: peripheral blood. The chain joins TRBV19 to TRBJ2-7; 7 bases are shared with TRBD2. The CDR3 protein is CASSIGGGSYEQYF. CDR3 sequence (DNA): TGTGCCAGTAGTATAGGCGGGGGATCCTACGAGCAGTACTTC.